A selection of T cell receptor beta chains follows, all from one sample in a study of siplizumab effects on memory and regulatory T cells. This table comes from immunoSEQ multiplex PCR, and its TCRdb copy is limited to in-frame clones, with some not included. The sample records approximately 94,000 clones, approximately 97% being singletons. The sequenced material came from naive CD4+ T cells sorted from blood. All receptors come from a human donor in good health. Each CDR3 is given with its conserved first and last residue. Fields, in order: D gene, CDR3 length, V gene, clone size, J gene, CDR3 DNA, CDR3 protein. D genes are given only for firm matches. Clone size, where shown, is once, few, many, or a class for clones that have expanded.

d_gene: -; len: 13; v_gene: TRBV9; abundance: -; j_gene: TRBJ1-2; CDR3nt: TGTGCCAGCAGCGTAGGACAGGTCTATGGCTACACCTTC; CDR3aa: CASSVGQVYGYTF
d_gene: -; len: 18; v_gene: TRBV7-9; abundance: -; j_gene: TRBJ1-5; CDR3nt: TGTGCCAGCAGCTTAGTAGGGGGTTCGGGCCGACTGAATCAGCCTCAGCATTTT; CDR3aa: CASSLVGGSGRLNQPQHF
d_gene: -; len: 14; v_gene: TRBV5-1; abundance: -; j_gene: TRBJ2-5; CDR3nt: TGCGCCAGCAGCTTACGACTCCCTTTGGAGACCCAGTACTTC; CDR3aa: CASSLRLPLETQYF
d_gene: -; len: 15; v_gene: TRBV18; abundance: -; j_gene: TRBJ1-5; CDR3nt: TGTGCCAGCTCACCATCAGGGAATAGCAATCAGCCCCAGCATTTT; CDR3aa: CASSPSGNSNQPQHF
d_gene: -; len: 15; v_gene: TRBV19; abundance: -; j_gene: TRBJ1-5; CDR3nt: TGTGCCAGTAGTATAGTCATCGGGCAAAATCAGCCCCAGCATTTT; CDR3aa: CASSIVIGQNQPQHF
d_gene: TRBD1; len: 13; v_gene: TRBV10-3; abundance: -; j_gene: TRBJ1-1; CDR3nt: TGTGCCATCAGTACAGGGGCGGAGGAGGAAGCTTTCTTT; CDR3aa: CAISTGAEEEAFF
d_gene: TRBD2; len: 18; v_gene: TRBV5-1; abundance: -; j_gene: TRBJ2-1; CDR3nt: TGCGCCAGCAGCCCGGCCGGACTAGCGGGGAGCTCCTACAATGAGCAGTTCTTC; CDR3aa: CASSPAGLAGSSYNEQFF
d_gene: -; len: 13; v_gene: TRBV6-1; abundance: -; j_gene: TRBJ2-3; CDR3nt: TGTGCCAGCAGTGCATTAGAGACAGATACGCAGTATTTT; CDR3aa: CASSALETDTQYF
d_gene: -; len: 16; v_gene: TRBV21-1; abundance: -; j_gene: TRBJ2-7; CDR3nt: TGTGCCAGCAGCTGGGGGTTGACAGTACCCAGAGAGGAGCAGTACTTC; CDR3aa: CASSWGLTVPREEQYF
d_gene: -; len: 14; v_gene: TRBV14; abundance: -; j_gene: TRBJ1-1; CDR3nt: TGTGCCAGCAGCCAGGGTCTTTGGAACACTGAAGCTTTCTTT; CDR3aa: CASSQGLWNTEAFF
d_gene: TRBD1; len: 13; v_gene: TRBV28; abundance: once; j_gene: TRBJ1-2; CDR3nt: TGTGCCAGCAGTTTAGGGACAGGGTTGGGCTACACCTTC; CDR3aa: CASSLGTGLGYTF
d_gene: -; len: 14; v_gene: TRBV9; abundance: -; j_gene: TRBJ1-2; CDR3nt: TGTGCCAGCAGCGTTCAGGGCAGGGACGGCGGCTACACCTTC; CDR3aa: CASSVQGRDGGYTF
d_gene: -; len: 16; v_gene: TRBV11-1; abundance: -; j_gene: TRBJ2-3; CDR3nt: TGTGCCAGCAGCAAACTCGGGGGTTCAATGAGAGATACGCAGTATTTT; CDR3aa: CASSKLGGSMRDTQYF
d_gene: -; len: 14; v_gene: TRBV6-5; abundance: -; j_gene: TRBJ2-7; CDR3nt: TGTGCCAGCAGGGACCCCTCCAGGGTAGACGAGCAGTACTTC; CDR3aa: CASRDPSRVDEQYF
d_gene: -; len: 12; v_gene: TRBV11-3; abundance: -; j_gene: TRBJ2-1; CDR3nt: TGTGCCAGCAGCTTAGACAGGAATGAGCAGTTCTTC; CDR3aa: CASSLDRNEQFF
d_gene: TRBD1; len: 14; v_gene: TRBV28; abundance: -; j_gene: TRBJ1-2; CDR3nt: TGTGCCACCGGAGAACAGGGGTTATGGGGAGGCTACACCTTC; CDR3aa: CATGEQGLWGGYTF
d_gene: TRBD2; len: 16; v_gene: TRBV6-4; abundance: -; j_gene: TRBJ2-1; CDR3nt: TGTGCCAGCAGTGCCGGGACTAGCGGGGGGGGAGCCACGGTGTTCTTC; CDR3aa: CASSAGTSGGGATVFF
d_gene: TRBD1; len: 14; v_gene: TRBV27; abundance: -; j_gene: TRBJ2-7; CDR3nt: TGTGCCAGCAGTTTACACAGGGGGCAATTCGAGCAGTACTTC; CDR3aa: CASSLHRGQFEQYF
d_gene: -; len: 16; v_gene: TRBV11-2; abundance: -; j_gene: TRBJ1-4; CDR3nt: TGTGCCAGCAGCCTTGGACAGCCAGTTTTACAAGAAAAACTGTTTTTT; CDR3aa: CASSLGQPVLQEKLFF
d_gene: -; len: 13; v_gene: TRBV28; abundance: -; j_gene: TRBJ1-2; CDR3nt: TGTGCCAGCAGTTGGAGGCTTAACTATGGCTACACCTTC; CDR3aa: CASSWRLNYGYTF
d_gene: -; len: 14; v_gene: TRBV6-5; abundance: -; j_gene: TRBJ1-5; CDR3nt: TGTGCCACTCCGGACACCTCCTACAATCAGCCCCAGCATTTT; CDR3aa: CATPDTSYNQPQHF
d_gene: TRBD2; len: 15; v_gene: TRBV18; abundance: -; j_gene: TRBJ2-5; CDR3nt: TGTGCCAGCCGGGGGGGTTCCCCCCTGCAAGAGACCCAGTACTTC; CDR3aa: CASRGGSPLQETQYF
d_gene: TRBD2; len: 14; v_gene: TRBV11-3; abundance: -; j_gene: TRBJ2-3; CDR3nt: TGTGCCAGCAGCGCGGGAGGGTCCACAGATACGCAGTATTTT; CDR3aa: CASSAGGSTDTQYF
d_gene: -; len: 12; v_gene: TRBV2; abundance: few; j_gene: TRBJ1-2; CDR3nt: TGTGCCAGCATCCGGGGGGTCCATGGCTACACCTTC; CDR3aa: CASIRGVHGYTF
d_gene: TRBD1; len: 13; v_gene: TRBV18; abundance: -; j_gene: TRBJ2-1; CDR3nt: TGTGCCAGCTCCCTGGGACAGGACAATGAGCAGTTCTTC; CDR3aa: CASSLGQDNEQFF
d_gene: TRBD2; len: 16; v_gene: TRBV7-3; abundance: -; j_gene: TRBJ2-1; CDR3nt: TGTGCCAGCAGCTTGCGACTAGCGGGGAGGTTGGATGAGCAGTTCTTC; CDR3aa: CASSLRLAGRLDEQFF
d_gene: -; len: 15; v_gene: TRBV6-5; abundance: -; j_gene: TRBJ1-5; CDR3nt: TGTGCCAGCATCCAGAGGAGCAATAGCAATCAGCCCCAGCATTTT; CDR3aa: CASIQRSNSNQPQHF
d_gene: -; len: 16; v_gene: TRBV4-1; abundance: -; j_gene: TRBJ1-5; CDR3nt: TGCGCCAGCAGCCAAGAGGAGGGAAAAGGGGTTCAGCCCCAGCATTTT; CDR3aa: CASSQEEGKGVQPQHF